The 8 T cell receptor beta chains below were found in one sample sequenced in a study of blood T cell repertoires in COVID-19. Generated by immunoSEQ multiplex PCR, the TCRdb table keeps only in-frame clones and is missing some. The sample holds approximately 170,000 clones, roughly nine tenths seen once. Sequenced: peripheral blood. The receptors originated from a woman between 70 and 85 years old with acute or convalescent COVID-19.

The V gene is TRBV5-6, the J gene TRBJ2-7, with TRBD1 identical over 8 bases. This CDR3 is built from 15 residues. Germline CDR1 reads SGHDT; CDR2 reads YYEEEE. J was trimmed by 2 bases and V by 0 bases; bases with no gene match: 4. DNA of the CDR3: TGTGCCAGCAGCTTGGACGGACAGGGAACCTACGAGCAGTACTTC. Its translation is CASSLDGQGTYEQYF.

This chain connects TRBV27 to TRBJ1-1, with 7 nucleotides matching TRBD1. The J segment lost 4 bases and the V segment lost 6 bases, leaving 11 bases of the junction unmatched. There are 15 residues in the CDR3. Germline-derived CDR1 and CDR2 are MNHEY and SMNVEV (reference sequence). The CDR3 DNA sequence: TGTGCCAGCAGGATGGGGGCAGGGGGTGGCACTGAAGCTTTCTTT. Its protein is CASRMGAGGGTEAFF.

The CDR3 loop reads CASSITYSNPNYGYTF. DNA for the CDR3: TGCGCCAGCAGCATCACGTACAGCAACCCTAACTATGGCTACACCTTC. The chain uses TRBV5-1 and TRBJ1-2; D gene uncertain. CDR1 SGHRS and CDR2 YFSETQ come from the germline V gene. This CDR3 is 16 amino acids long. V was pared by 4 bases and J by 0 bases, with 16 bases between.

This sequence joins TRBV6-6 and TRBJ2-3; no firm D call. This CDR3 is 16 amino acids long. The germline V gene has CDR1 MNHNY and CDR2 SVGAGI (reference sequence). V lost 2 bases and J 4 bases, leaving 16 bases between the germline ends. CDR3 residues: CASSYGRVLIADTQYF. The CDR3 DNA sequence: TGTGCCAGCAGTTACGGCCGGGTTCTAATCGCAGATACGCAGTATTTT.

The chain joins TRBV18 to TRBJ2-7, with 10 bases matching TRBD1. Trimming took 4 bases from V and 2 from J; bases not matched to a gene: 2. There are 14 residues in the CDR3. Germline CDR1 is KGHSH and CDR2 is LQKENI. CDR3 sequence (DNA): TGTGCCAGCTCACTCGGACAGGGGGCCTACGAGCAGTACTTC. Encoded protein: CASSLGQGAYEQYF.

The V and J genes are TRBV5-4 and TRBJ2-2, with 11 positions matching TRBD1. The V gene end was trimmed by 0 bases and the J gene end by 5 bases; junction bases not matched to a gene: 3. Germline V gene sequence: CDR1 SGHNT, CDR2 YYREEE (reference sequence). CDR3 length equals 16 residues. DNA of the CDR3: TGTGCCAGCAGCTTGGGGACAGGGGGCGGAACCGGGGAGCTGTTTTTT. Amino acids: CASSLGTGGGTGELFF.

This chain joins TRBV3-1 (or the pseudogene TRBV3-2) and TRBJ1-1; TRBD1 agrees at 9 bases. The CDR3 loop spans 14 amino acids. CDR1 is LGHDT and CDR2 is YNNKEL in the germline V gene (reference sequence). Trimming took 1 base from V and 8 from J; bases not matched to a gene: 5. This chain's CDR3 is CASSQVDRGGEAFF. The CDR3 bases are TGTGCCAGCAGCCAAGTGGACAGGGGTGGAGAAGCTTTCTTT.

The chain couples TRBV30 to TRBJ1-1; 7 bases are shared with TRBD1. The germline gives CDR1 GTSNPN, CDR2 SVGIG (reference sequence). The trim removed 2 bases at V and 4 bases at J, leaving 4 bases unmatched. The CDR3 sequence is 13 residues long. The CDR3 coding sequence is TGTGCCTGGAGTCTAGCAGGGGGCACTGAAGCTTTCTTT. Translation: CAWSLAGGTEAFF. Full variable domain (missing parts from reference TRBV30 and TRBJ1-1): SQTIHQWPATLVQPVGSPLSLECTVEGTSNPNLYWYRQAAGRGLQLLFYSVGIGQISSEVPQNLSASRPQDRQFILSSKKLLLSDSGFYLCAWSLAGGTEAFFGQGTRLTVV.